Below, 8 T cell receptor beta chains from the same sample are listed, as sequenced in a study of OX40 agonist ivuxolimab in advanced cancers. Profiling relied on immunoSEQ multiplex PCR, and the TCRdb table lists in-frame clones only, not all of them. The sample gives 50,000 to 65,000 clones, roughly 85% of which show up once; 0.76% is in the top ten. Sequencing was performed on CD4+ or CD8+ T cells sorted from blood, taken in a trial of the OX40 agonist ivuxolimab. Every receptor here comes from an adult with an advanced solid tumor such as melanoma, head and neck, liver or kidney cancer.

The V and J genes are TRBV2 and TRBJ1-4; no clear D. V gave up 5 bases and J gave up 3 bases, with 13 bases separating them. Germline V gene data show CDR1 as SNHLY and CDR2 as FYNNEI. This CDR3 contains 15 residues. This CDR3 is CASSPPRAANEKLFF. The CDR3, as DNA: TGTGCCAGCAGTCCACCGAGGGCCGCTAATGAAAAACTGTTTTTT.

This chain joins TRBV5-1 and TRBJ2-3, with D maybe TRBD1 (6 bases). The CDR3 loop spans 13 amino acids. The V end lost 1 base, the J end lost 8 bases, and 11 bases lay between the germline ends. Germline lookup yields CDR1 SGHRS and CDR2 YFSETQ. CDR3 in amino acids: CASSLSGVPTQYF. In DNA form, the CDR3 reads TGCGCCAGCAGCTTGTCAGGGGTCCCTACGCAGTATTTT.

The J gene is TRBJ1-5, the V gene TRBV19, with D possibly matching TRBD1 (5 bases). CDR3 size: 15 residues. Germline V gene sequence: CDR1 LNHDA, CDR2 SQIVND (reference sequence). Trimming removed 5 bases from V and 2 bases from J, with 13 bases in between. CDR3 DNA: TGTGCCAGTAGTTTGGGGGAGGTGGGCAATCAGCCCCAGCATTTT. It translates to CASSLGEVGNQPQHF.

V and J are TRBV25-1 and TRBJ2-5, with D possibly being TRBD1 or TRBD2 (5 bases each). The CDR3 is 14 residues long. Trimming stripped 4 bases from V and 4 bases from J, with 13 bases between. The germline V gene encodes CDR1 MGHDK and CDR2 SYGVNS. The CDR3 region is CASSAWGNGETQYF. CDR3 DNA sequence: TGTGCCAGCAGTGCGTGGGGGAACGGAGAGACCCAGTACTTC.

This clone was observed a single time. The CDR3 coding sequence is TGCGCCAGCAGCTACAGGGGCGGCTACGAGCAGTACTTC. As protein: CASSYRGGYEQYF. The rearrangement uses TRBV23-1 and TRBJ2-7; 7 bases agree with TRBD1. TRBV23-1 is an ORF; its function is uncertain. The CDR3 spans 13 residues. Trimming at V came to 6 bases and at J to 3 bases, leaving 5 bases not matched to a gene.

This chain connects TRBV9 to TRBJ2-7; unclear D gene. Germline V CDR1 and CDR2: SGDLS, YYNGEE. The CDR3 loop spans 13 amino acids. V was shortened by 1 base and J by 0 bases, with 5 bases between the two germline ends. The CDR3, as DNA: TGTGCCAGCAGCGTAAATGGCTCCTACGAGCAGTACTTC. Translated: CASSVNGSYEQYF.

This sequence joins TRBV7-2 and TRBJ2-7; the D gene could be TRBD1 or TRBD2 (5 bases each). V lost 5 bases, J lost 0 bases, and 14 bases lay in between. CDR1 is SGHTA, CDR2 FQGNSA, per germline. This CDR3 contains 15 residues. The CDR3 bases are TGTGCCAGCAGCCGGGACGCAGGGAGCTCCTACGAGCAGTACTTC. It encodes CASSRDAGSSYEQYF.

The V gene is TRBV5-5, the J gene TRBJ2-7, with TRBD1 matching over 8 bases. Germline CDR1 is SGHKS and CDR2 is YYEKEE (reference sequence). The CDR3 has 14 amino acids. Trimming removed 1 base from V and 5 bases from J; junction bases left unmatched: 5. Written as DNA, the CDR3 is TGTGCCAGCAGCTTGACCACAGGGGGGAACGAGCAGTACTTC. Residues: CASSLTTGGNEQYF.